A selection of T cell receptor beta chains follows, all from one sample in a study of cytomegalovirus exposure and HLA in healthy donors. Repertoires were generated with immunoSEQ multiplex PCR, while TCRdb's copy carries only in-frame clones and drops some. The repertoire includes about 140,000 clones, 65% to 80% of them detected once, and around 10% sits in the top ten. The specimen was PBMCs. Receptors were obtained from a woman between 50 and 59 years old in good health and CMV-seropositive. Both conserved end residues are part of each CDR3. D genes are given only for firm matches. A clone size is listed for some rows: how often the clone was seen (once, few, many), or a class if it is expanded.

V	D	size	J	DNA	CDR3
TRBV20-1	-	-	TRBJ2-3	TGCAGTGCTTCTGTAGCAGATACGCAGTATTTT	CSASVADTQYF
TRBV19	TRBD1	once	TRBJ1-1	TGTGCCAGTAGTTTCGACAGGGAGAACACTGAAGCTTTCTTT	CASSFDRENTEAFF
TRBV21-1	-	-	TRBJ2-4	TGTGCCAGCAGTCTAGGACATCTGTCAAACATTCAGTACTTC	CASSLGHLSNIQYF
TRBV7-2	TRBD2	few	TRBJ2-3	TGTGCCAGCAGCCCCCAGCGGGGAGCAGGGGATACGCAGTATTTT	CASSPQRGAGDTQYF
TRBV27	TRBD2	-	TRBJ2-4	TGTGCCGGCAGTTTCCGGACTAGCGGGGGAGTTAAAAACATTCAGTACTTC	CAGSFRTSGGVKNIQYF
TRBV6-1	-	-	TRBJ1-1	TGTGCCAGCAGTGAGGCGGGGTACACTGAAGCTTTCTTT	CASSEAGYTEAFF
TRBV29-1	TRBD2	-	TRBJ2-2	TGCAGCGTTGTGACCGGGGGGGCCGGGGAGCTGTTTTTT	CSVVTGGAGELFF
TRBV30	-	-	TRBJ2-1	TGTGCCCGAAGTACTAGCCGCCACAATGAGCAGTTCTTC	CARSTSRHNEQFF
TRBV28	-	once	TRBJ1-2	TGTGCCAGCAGTTTCTTTGCGACAGGCAAGTCCTACACCTTC	CASSFFATGKSYTF
TRBV9	-	-	TRBJ2-2	TGTGCCAGCAGCGTAGATTCGGTAAACACCGGGGAGCTGTTTTTT	CASSVDSVNTGELFF